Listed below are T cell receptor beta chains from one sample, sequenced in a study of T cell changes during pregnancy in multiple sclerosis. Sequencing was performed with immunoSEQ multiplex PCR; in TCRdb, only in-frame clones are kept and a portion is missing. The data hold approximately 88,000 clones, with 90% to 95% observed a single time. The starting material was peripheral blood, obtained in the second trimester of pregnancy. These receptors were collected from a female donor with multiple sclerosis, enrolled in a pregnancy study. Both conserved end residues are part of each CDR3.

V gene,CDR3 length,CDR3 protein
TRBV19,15,CASRSRGEGIYGYTF
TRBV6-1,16,CASSGLTSGIDNEQFF
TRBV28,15,CASSSQRWGDYGYTF
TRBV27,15,CASSLLAGITGELFF
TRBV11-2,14,CASSALSGQPHPTF
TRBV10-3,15,CAISDLGQGSDTQYF
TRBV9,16,CASSAPGQLAGDTQYF
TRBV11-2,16,CASRQGTGERDYGYTF
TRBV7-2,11,CASSLYGEQFF
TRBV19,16,CASRGRAGTSTDTQYF
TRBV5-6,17,CASSSRTGLHGANVLTF
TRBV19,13,CASSLRRGDTQYF
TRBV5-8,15,CASSSGATLNQPQHF
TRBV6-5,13,CASSYSGRSEQFF
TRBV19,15,CASAWASGRGNEQFF
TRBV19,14,CASSSQGESYEQYF
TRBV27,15,CASHEVGLADNEQFF
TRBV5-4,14,CASSLKGQPEQQYF
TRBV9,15,CASSEEQATNEKLFF
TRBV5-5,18,CASSLATSGAGRNSEQYF
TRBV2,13,CASSDGSGQPQHF
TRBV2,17,CASSEAWTAIRPTEAFF
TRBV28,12,CASSQGSYEQYF
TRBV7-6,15,CASSLATGVHSAQYF
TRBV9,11,CASGLESWQFF
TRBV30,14,CAWSEVGQADGYTF
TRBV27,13,CASSGTGFYEQYF
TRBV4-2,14,CASSQDLVDYEQYF
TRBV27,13,CASSFQGSYEQYF
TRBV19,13,CASSIPTAYEQYF
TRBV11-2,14,CASSLGGRADTQYF
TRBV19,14,CASRSRGGNQPQHF
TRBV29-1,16,CSVAGREGTGTGELFF
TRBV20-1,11,CSANRGPGYTF
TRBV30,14,CAWGTGGSMYEQYF
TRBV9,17,CASSVGLAGVSYNEQFF
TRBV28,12,CATQQGAKGYTF
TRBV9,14,CASSDSPSTGELFF
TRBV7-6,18,CASSLDGSGSHLRRELFF
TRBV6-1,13,CASILGGGNEQYF
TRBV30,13,CACYRDSGYEQYF
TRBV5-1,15,CASSYLDRDLYEQYF
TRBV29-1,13,CSVGRTGGYGYTF
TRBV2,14,CASSERLAVETQYF
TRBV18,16,CASSSSASSGTDTQYF
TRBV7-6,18,CASSPGGGVPPSTDTQYF
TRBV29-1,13,CSVSGSQHYGYTF
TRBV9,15,CASSVGGSALYGYTF
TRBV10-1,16,CASSAGLAGGQDTQYF
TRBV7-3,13,CASSPFPGQPQHF
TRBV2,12,CARENGRTEAFF
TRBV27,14,CASSGGGQIYEQYF
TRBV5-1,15,CASSPEGTRFHTQYF
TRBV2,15,CASSLAGGSYNEQFF
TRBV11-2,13,CASSLSNTGELFF